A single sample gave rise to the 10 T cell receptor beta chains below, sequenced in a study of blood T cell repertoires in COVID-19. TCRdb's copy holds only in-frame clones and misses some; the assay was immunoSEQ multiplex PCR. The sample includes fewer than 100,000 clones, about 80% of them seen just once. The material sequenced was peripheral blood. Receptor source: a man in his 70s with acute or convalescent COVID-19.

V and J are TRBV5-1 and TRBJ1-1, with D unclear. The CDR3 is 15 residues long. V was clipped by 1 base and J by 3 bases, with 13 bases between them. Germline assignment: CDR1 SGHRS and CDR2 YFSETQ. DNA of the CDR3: TGCGCCAGCAGCTTGAGGGTCCAGGAGGACACTGAAGCTTTCTTT. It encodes CASSLRVQEDTEAFF.

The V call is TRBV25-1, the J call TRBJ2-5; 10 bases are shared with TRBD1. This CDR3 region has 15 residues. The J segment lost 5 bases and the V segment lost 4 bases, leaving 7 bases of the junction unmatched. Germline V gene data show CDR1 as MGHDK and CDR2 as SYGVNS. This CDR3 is CASSGDRGPRETQYF. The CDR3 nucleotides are TGTGCCAGCAGTGGGGACAGGGGCCCTCGGGAGACCCAGTACTTC.

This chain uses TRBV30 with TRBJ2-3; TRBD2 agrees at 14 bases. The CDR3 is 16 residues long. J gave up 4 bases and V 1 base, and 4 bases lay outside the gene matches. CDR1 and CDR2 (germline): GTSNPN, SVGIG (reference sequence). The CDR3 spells CAWSAGTSGSPDTQYF. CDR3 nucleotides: TGTGCCTGGAGTGCGGGGACTAGCGGGAGTCCAGATACGCAGTATTTT.

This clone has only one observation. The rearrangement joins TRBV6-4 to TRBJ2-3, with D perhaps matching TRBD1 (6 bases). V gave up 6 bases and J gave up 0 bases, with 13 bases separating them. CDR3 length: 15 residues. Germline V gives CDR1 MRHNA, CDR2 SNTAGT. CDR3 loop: CASSPDRTSTDTQYF. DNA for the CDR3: TGTGCCAGCAGCCCAGACAGGACTAGCACAGATACGCAGTATTTT.

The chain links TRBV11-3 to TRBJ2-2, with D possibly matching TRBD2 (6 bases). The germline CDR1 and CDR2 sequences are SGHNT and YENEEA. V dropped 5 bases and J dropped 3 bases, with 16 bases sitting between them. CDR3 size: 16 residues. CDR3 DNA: TGTGCCAGCAGCCCCGGGGTAGCGGCCTACACCGGGGAGCTGTTTTTT. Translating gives CASSPGVAAYTGELFF.

For the CDR3, the DNA is TGTGCCAGCAGTGCCGGGACAGGGGGCTCTGGGGCCAACGTCCTGACTTTC. Amino acids: CASSAGTGGSGANVLTF. The chain joins TRBV6-4 to TRBJ2-6, with 11 bases aligning to TRBD1. The ends lost 4 bases at V and 0 bases at J; junction bases unmatched: 2. This CDR3 region has 17 residues. Germline V lookup: CDR1 MRHNA, CDR2 SNTAGT.

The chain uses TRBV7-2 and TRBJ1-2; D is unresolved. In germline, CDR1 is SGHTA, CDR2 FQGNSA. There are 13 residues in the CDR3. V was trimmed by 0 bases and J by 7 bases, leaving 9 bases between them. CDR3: CASSLALRAGYTF. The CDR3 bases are TGTGCCAGCAGCTTAGCTCTCCGAGCTGGCTACACCTTC.

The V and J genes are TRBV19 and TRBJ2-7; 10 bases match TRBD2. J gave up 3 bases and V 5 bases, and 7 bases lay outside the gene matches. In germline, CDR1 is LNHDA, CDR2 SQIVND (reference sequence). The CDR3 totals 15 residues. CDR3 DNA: TGTGCCAGTAGTTCGGGGCTAGCGGGGGACTACGAGCAGTACTTC. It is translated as CASSSGLAGDYEQYF.

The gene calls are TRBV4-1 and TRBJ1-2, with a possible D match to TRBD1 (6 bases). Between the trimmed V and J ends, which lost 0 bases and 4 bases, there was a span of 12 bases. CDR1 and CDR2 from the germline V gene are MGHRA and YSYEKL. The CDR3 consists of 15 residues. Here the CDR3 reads CASSQDPQGSYGYTF. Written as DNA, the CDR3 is TGCGCCAGCAGCCAAGACCCACAGGGTAGCTATGGCTACACCTTC.

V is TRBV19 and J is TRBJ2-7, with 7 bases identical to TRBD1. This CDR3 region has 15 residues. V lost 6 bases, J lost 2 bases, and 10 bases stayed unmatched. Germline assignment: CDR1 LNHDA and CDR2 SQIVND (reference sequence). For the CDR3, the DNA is TGTGCCAGTAGCGAAACAGGGGTGCCCCCCTACGAGCAGTACTTC. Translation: CASSETGVPPYEQYF. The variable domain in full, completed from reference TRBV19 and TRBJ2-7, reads DGGITQSPKYLFRKEGQNVTLSCEQNLNHDAMYWYRQDPGQGLRLIYYSQIVNDFQKGDIAEGYSVSREKKESFPLTVTSAQKNPTAFYLCASSETGVPPYEQYFGPGTRLTVT.